This T cell receptor beta chain was documented in a study of cytomegalovirus exposure and HLA in healthy donors. Turning to the study itself: A prior analysis found fewer than 120 million unique TCR beta sequences from 170 million or so T cells.

The primer mix had 60 Vbeta and 13 Jbeta primers. The protocol was immunoSEQ multiplex PCR, while the TCRdb copy is restricted to in-frame clones and leaves out a portion. The profile shows about 150,000 clones, approximately 74% of them singletons. Material: PBMCs. The sequence derives from a man between 18 and 35 years old in good health and CMV-seropositive.

The CDR3 nucleotides are TGTGCCAGCTCCGACAGCTACGGGAATCAGCCCCAGCATTTT. This codes for CASSDSYGNQPQHF. The chain employs TRBV7-8 and TRBJ1-5; TRBD1 might be the D (5 bases). The germline V gene has CDR1 SGHVS and CDR2 FQNEAQ. The CDR3 extends over 14 amino acids. V dropped 8 bases and J dropped 4 bases, with 15 bases sitting between them.